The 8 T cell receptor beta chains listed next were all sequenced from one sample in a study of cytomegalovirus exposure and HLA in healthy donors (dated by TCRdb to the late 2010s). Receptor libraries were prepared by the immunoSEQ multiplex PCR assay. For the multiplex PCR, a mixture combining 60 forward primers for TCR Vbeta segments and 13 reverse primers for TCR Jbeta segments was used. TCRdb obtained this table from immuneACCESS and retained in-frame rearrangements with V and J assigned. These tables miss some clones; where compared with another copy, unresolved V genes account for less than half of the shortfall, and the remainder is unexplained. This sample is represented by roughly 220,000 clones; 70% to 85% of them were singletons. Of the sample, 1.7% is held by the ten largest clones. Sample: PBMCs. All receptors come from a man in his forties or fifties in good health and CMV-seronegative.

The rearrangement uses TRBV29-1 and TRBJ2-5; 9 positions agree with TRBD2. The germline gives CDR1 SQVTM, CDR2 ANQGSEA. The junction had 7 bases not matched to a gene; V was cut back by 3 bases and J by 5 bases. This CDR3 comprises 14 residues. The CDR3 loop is CSVEWREGYETQYF. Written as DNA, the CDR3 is TGCAGCGTTGAGTGGCGGGAGGGCTATGAGACCCAGTACTTC.

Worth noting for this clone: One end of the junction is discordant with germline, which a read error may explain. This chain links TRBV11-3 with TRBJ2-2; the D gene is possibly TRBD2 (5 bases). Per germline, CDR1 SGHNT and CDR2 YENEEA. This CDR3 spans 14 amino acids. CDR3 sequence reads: CASSLVAKTGELFF. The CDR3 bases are TGTGCCAGCAGCTTAGTAGCGAAGACCGGGGAGCTGTTTTTT. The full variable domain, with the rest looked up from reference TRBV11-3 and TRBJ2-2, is EAGVVQSPRYKIIEKKQPVAFWCNPISGHNTLYWYLQNLGQGPELLIRYENEEAVDDSQLPKDRFSAERLKGVDSTLKIQPAELGDSAVYLCASSLVAKTGELFFGEGSRLTVL.

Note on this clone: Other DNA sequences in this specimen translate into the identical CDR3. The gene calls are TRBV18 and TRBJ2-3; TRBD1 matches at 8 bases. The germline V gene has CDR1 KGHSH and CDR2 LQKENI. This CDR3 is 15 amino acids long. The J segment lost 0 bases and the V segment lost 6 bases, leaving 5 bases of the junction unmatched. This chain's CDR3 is CASSPTGASTDTQYF. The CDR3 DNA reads TGTGCCAGCTCCCCGACAGGGGCTAGCACAGATACGCAGTATTTT. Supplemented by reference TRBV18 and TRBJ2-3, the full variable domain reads NAGVMQNPRHLVRRRGQEARLRCSPMKGHSHVYWYRQLPEEGLKFMVYLQKENIIDESGMPKERFSAEFPKEGPSILRIQQVVRGDSAAYFCASSPTGASTDTQYFGPGTRLTVL.

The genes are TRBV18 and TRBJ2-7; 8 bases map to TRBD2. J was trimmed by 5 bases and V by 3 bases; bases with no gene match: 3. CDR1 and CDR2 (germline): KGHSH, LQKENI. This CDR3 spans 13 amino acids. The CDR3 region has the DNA TGTGCCAGCTCACCCGGGACTAGAGACGAGCAGTACTTC. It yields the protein CASSPGTRDEQYF.

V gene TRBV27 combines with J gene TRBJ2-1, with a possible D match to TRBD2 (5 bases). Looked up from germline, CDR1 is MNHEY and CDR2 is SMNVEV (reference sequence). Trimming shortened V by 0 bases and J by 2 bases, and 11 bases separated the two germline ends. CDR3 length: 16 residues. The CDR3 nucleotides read TGTGCCAGCAGTTTATCAAACCAGAGGGCCTACAATGAGCAGTTCTTC. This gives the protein CASSLSNQRAYNEQFF.

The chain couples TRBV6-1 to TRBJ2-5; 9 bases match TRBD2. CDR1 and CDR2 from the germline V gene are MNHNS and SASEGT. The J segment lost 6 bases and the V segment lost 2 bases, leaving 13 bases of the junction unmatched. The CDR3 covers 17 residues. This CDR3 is CASSENHSGTSKQTQYF. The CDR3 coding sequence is TGTGCCAGCAGTGAAAACCATTCCGGGACTAGCAAACAGACCCAGTACTTC.

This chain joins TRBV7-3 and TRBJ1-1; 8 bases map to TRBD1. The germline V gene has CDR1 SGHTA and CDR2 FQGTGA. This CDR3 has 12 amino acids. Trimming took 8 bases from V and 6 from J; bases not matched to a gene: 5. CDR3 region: CASGQGGPEAFF. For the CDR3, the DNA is TGTGCCAGCGGACAGGGAGGGCCTGAAGCTTTCTTT.

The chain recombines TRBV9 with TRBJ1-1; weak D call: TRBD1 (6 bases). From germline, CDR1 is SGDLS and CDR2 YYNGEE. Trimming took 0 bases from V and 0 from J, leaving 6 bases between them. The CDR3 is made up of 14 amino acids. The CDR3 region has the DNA TGTGCCAGCAGCGTAGGGACAGTGAACACTGAAGCTTTCTTT. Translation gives CASSVGTVNTEAFF.